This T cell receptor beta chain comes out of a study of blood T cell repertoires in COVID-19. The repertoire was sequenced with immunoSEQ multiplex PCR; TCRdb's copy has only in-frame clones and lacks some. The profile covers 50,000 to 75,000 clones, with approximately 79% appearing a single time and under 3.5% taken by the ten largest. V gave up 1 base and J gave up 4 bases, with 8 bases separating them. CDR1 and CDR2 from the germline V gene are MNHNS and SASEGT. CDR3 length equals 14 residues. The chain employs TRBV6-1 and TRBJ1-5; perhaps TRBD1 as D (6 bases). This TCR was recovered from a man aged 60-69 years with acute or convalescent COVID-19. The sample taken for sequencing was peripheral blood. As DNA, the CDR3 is TGTGCCAGCAGTGAAGGACAGGTGAATCAGCCCCAGCATTTT. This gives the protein CASSEGQVNQPQHF.